This T cell receptor beta chain derives from a study of OX40 agonist ivuxolimab in advanced cancers. Study context: Patients enrolled in dose escalation were diagnosed with hepatocellular carcinoma, melanoma, renal cell or head and neck cancer. Eligibility admitted prior anti-PD-1, anti-PD-L1 or anti-CTLA-4 therapy; 40% had some.

Sequenced by immunoSEQ multiplex PCR; TCRdb stores in-frame clones only, minus some. This repertoire shows fewer than 55,000 clones, roughly four fifths found once; its top ten account for over 0.6%. V was clipped by 8 bases and J by 4 bases, with 7 bases between them. The CDR3 has 11 residues. Germline-derived CDR1 and CDR2 are ENHRY and SYGVKD. This chain uses TRBV10-3 with TRBJ2-3; weak D call: TRBD2 (5 bases). The source of this sequence is an adult with an advanced solid tumor such as melanoma, head and neck, liver or kidney cancer. The sequenced sample was CD4+ or CD8+ T cells sorted from blood, obtained in a trial of the OX40 agonist ivuxolimab. The CDR3 DNA is TGTGCCATCGCGGGTTCAGATACGCAGTATTTT. This sequence encodes CAIAGSDTQYF.